Below are 31 T cell receptor beta chains sequenced from a single sample in a study of blood T cell repertoires in COVID-19. Measured with immunoSEQ multiplex PCR; TCRdb has only the in-frame clones, and not every one. The data hold under 300,000 clones, with about 83% observed a single time. The sequencing sample was made of peripheral blood. These receptors all stem from a human donor in a cohort sampled during active COVID-19.

The chain has TRBV5-1 and TRBJ1-2; no firm D call. V lost 1 base and J 10 bases, leaving 11 bases between the germline ends. Per germline, CDR1 SGHRS and CDR2 YFSETQ. This CDR3 comprises 12 residues. The CDR3 loop is CASSLSQVDYTF. As DNA, the CDR3 is TGCGCCAGCAGCTTGAGCCAGGTTGACTACACCTTC. Together with reference TRBV5-1 and TRBJ1-2, the CDR3 gives the full variable domain: KAGVTQTPRYLIKTRGQQVTLSCSPISGHRSVSWYQQTPGQGLQFLFEYFSETQRNKGNFPGRFSGRQFSNSRSEMNVSTLELGDSALYLCASSLSQVDYTFGSGTRLTVV.

V and J are TRBV12-3 or TRBV12-4 and TRBJ1-1, with D perhaps matching TRBD1 (6 bases). Trimming stripped 5 bases from V and 4 bases from J, with 11 bases between. This CDR3 contains 13 residues. As DNA, the CDR3 is TGTGCCAGCAGTGCAGGGGAGAGCACTGAAGCTTTCTTT. Translated: CASSAGESTEAFF.

The CDR3 nucleotides are TGTGCCAGCAAGGGGCTGGTCTACGAGCAGTACTTC. This sequence encodes CASKGLVYEQYF. The gene calls are TRBV28 and TRBJ2-7; tentatively, D is TRBD1 (5 bases). Germline V lookup: CDR1 MDHEN, CDR2 SYDVKM. V dropped 7 bases and J dropped 3 bases, with 10 bases sitting between them. The CDR3 extends over 12 amino acids. The whole variable domain, filled in from reference TRBV28 and TRBJ2-7, reads DVKVTQSSRYLVKRTGEKVFLECVQDMDHENMFWYRQDPGLGLRLIYFSYDVKMKEKGDIPEGYSVSREKKERFSLILESASTNQTSMYLCASKGLVYEQYFGPGTRLTVT.

V gene TRBV19 combines with J gene TRBJ2-5, with a tentative D call TRBD2 (5 bases). V was pared by 7 bases and J by 7 bases, with 16 bases between. Germline-derived CDR1 and CDR2 are LNHDA and SQIVND (reference sequence). The CDR3 consists of 13 residues. The CDR3 nucleotides read TGTGCCAGTACTGTCAGAGGAGGAGGGACCCAGTACTTC. It codes for CASTVRGGGTQYF.

The chain recombines TRBV5-1 with TRBJ2-3; maybe TRBD1 (5 bases). CDR3 size: 15 residues. Germline-derived CDR1 and CDR2 are SGHRS and YFSETQ. The ends were cut back, 2 bases at V and 3 bases at J, with 13 bases in the middle. The CDR3 DNA is TGCGCCAGCAGCTTTCAAGGCAGGGAAACAGATACGCAGTATTTT. Its protein is CASSFQGRETDTQYF. Drawing the rest from reference TRBV5-1 and TRBJ2-3, the complete variable domain is KAGVTQTPRYLIKTRGQQVTLSCSPISGHRSVSWYQQTPGQGLQFLFEYFSETQRNKGNFPGRFSGRQFSNSRSEMNVSTLELGDSALYLCASSFQGRETDTQYFGPGTRLTVL.

The V and J genes are TRBV18 and TRBJ2-3; TRBD1 matches at 9 bases. Trimming cost V 6 bases and J 4 bases; bases outside gene matches: 8. Germline values: CDR1 KGHSH, CDR2 LQKENI. The CDR3 has 15 residues. The CDR3 reads CASSLGQGGPDTQYF. CDR3 nucleotide sequence: TGTGCCAGCTCCCTGGGACAGGGAGGCCCAGATACGCAGTATTTT.

The genes are TRBV7-9 and TRBJ2-1; TRBD2 aligns across 14 bases. Germline-derived CDR1 and CDR2 are SEHNR and FQNEAQ (reference sequence). The CDR3 consists of 16 residues. J lost 5 bases, V lost 5 bases, and 5 bases had no gene match. DNA of the CDR3: TGTGCCAGCAGCCCCCGGGGACTAGCGGGAGACAATGAGCAGTTCTTC. It yields the protein CASSPRGLAGDNEQFF. Supplemented by reference TRBV7-9 and TRBJ2-1, the full variable domain reads DTGVSQNPRHKITKRGQNVTFRCDPISEHNRLYWYRQTLGQGPEFLTYFQNEAQLEKSRLLSDRFSAERPKGSFSTLEIQRTEQGDSAMYLCASSPRGLAGDNEQFFGPGTRLTVL.

The chain has TRBV10-1 and TRBJ2-1, with D maybe TRBD2 (7 bases). V shed 5 bases and J shed 5 bases, with 19 bases lying between them. From germline, CDR1 is WNHNN and CDR2 SYGVQD (reference sequence). The CDR3 covers 16 residues. CDR3 sequence reads: CASSQWGGRGNNEQFF. CDR3 sequence (DNA): TGCGCCAGCAGTCAATGGGGGGGAAGGGGGAACAATGAGCAGTTCTTC.

V is TRBV11-3 and J is TRBJ2-1; 9 bases map to TRBD2. Germline CDR1 SGHNT, CDR2 YENEEA. Trimming took 2 bases from V and 5 from J; bases not matched to a gene: 4. CDR3 length: 15 residues. The CDR3 protein is CASSLRGTSNNEQFF. The CDR3 coding sequence is TGTGCCAGCAGCTTAAGAGGGACTAGCAACAATGAGCAGTTCTTC.

This chain links TRBV6-5 with TRBJ2-7; TRBD2 is a possible D gene (6 bases). The CDR3 totals 14 residues. Germline CDR1 is MNHEY and CDR2 is SVGAGI. The CDR3: CAIYRDLPPYEQYF. The CDR3 nucleotides read TGTGCGATCTACCGGGACTTACCTCCCTACGAGCAGTACTTC.

CDR3 sequence reads: CACPDRGAGNTIYF. The CDR3 DNA reads as TGTGCCTGTCCCGACAGGGGTGCCGGAAACACCATATATTTT. The rearrangement uses TRBV30 and TRBJ1-3, with TRBD1 identical over 8 bases. CDR1 GTSNPN and CDR2 SVGIG come from the germline V gene (reference sequence). CDR3 length equals 14 residues. V shed 6 bases and J 4 bases; nucleotides not matched to a gene: 8.

The V gene is TRBV9, the J gene TRBJ1-4; TRBD1 matches at 7 bases. J was trimmed by 2 bases and V by 1 base; bases with no gene match: 11. CDR1 and CDR2 (germline): SGDLS, YYNGEE. CDR3 size: 18 residues. The CDR3, as DNA: TGTGCCAGCAGCGTATCGACAGGGACTCGGGGGACTAATGAAAAACTGTTTTTT. Its protein product is CASSVSTGTRGTNEKLFF.

The CDR3: CASSSLGGQYEQYF. In DNA, the CDR3 is TGTGCCAGCAGCTCCCTAGGGGGCCAGTACGAGCAGTACTTC. The V call is TRBV11-2, the J call TRBJ2-7; TRBD1 aligns across 7 bases. The V and J ends lost 4 bases and 4 bases, in that order; junction bases with no gene match: 7. This CDR3 is built from 14 residues. Germline V CDR1 and CDR2: SGHAT, FQNNGV.

There are a few counts of this clone. Within the sample, other DNA sequences also encode this same CDR3. The chain has TRBV6-1 and TRBJ1-5; D remains unclear. CDR3 length: 13 residues. The germline CDR1 and CDR2 sequences are MNHNS and SASEGT. Trimming stripped 3 bases from V and 3 bases from J, with 6 bases between. The CDR3 DNA sequence: TGTGCCAGCAGTGAGACATTCAATCAGCCCCAGCATTTT. This encodes CASSETFNQPQHF.

This chain links TRBV6-5 with TRBJ1-1; the match to TRBD1 covers 9 bases. The CDR3 runs 15 residues. Per the germline V gene, CDR1 is MNHEY and CDR2 is SVGAGI. V gave up 0 bases and J gave up 3 bases; unmatched junction bases: 2. The CDR3 nucleotides read TGTGCCAGCAGTTACTCGTGGACAGGGGACACTGAAGCTTTCTTT. The encoded protein is CASSYSWTGDTEAFF.

The chain employs TRBV4-1 and TRBJ1-2, with 7 bases identical to TRBD1. V lost 2 bases, J lost 4 bases, and 10 bases stayed unmatched. The CDR3 sequence is 16 residues long. The germline V gene encodes CDR1 MGHRA and CDR2 YSYEKL. Here the CDR3 DNA reads TGCGCCAGCAGCCAAACCCATGACAGGGTTCGCTATGGCTACACCTTC. Translating it yields CASSQTHDRVRYGYTF.

The chain combines TRBV4-2 with TRBJ1-1, with TRBD1 identical over 7 bases. The germline V gene encodes CDR1 LGHNA and CDR2 YNFKEQ. V dropped 6 bases and J dropped 9; count of bases not matched to a gene: 10. The CDR3 totals 13 residues. The CDR3 nucleotides read TGTGCCAGCAGTCCGAACAGGGGAGGTCAAGCTTTCTTT. Translation gives CASSPNRGGQAFF.

The chain employs TRBV14 and TRBJ2-7; D possibly corresponds to TRBD1 (5 bases). Germline V gene sequence: CDR1 SGHDN, CDR2 FVKESK. Trimming took off 1 base at V and 2 bases at J, with 9 bases between the two ends. The CDR3 loop spans 14 amino acids. DNA for the CDR3: TGTGCCAGCAGCCAAGGATCCAGGGCCTACGAGCAGTACTTC. Encoded protein: CASSQGSRAYEQYF.

The J gene is TRBJ1-2, the V gene TRBV12-5; D is perhaps TRBD1 (5 bases). The germline V gene encodes CDR1 LGHNT and CDR2 FRNRAP. The CDR3 totals 17 residues. Between the trimmed V and J ends, which lost 8 bases and 1 base, there was a span of 23 bases. The CDR3 DNA sequence: TGTGCTAGTCACGCCTTTAATTCGGGCAGGGTTAACTATGGCTACACCTTC. This sequence encodes CASHAFNSGRVNYGYTF. Variable domain in full (rest from reference TRBV12-5 and TRBJ1-2): DARVTQTPRHKVTEMGQEVTMRCQPILGHNTVFWYRQTMMQGLELLAYFRNRAPLDDSGMPKDRFSAEMPDATLATLKIQPSEPRDSAVYFCASHAFNSGRVNYGYTFGSGTRLTVV.

The rearrangement links TRBV14 to TRBJ2-7; 10 bases agree with TRBD2. With 0 bases clipped from V and 6 bases from J, the junction kept 5 bases outside the gene matches. This CDR3 contains 15 residues. Germline V lookup: CDR1 SGHDN, CDR2 FVKESK. In DNA form, the CDR3 reads TGTGCCAGCAGCCAAGATTTAGCGGGAGGAGCCGAGCAGTACTTC. Its protein is CASSQDLAGGAEQYF.

This chain joins TRBV5-1 and TRBJ1-4, with 7 bases identical to TRBD1. This CDR3 spans 15 amino acids. The trim removed 6 bases at V and 6 bases at J, leaving 11 bases unmatched. Germline CDR1 and CDR2: SGHRS and YFSETQ. CDR3 in amino acids: CASTSGTGVDEKLFF. CDR3 bases: TGCGCCAGCACGTCTGGAACAGGGGTTGATGAAAAACTGTTTTTT. Full variable domain (missing parts from reference TRBV5-1 and TRBJ1-4): KAGVTQTPRYLIKTRGQQVTLSCSPISGHRSVSWYQQTPGQGLQFLFEYFSETQRNKGNFPGRFSGRQFSNSRSEMNVSTLELGDSALYLCASTSGTGVDEKLFFGSGTQLSVL.

The gene calls are TRBV4-2 and TRBJ2-1; no firm D call. CDR3 length: 16 amino acids. Trimming stripped 1 base from V and 0 bases from J, with 10 bases between. Germline V gene data show CDR1 as LGHNA and CDR2 as YNFKEQ. CDR3 region: CASSQGPNYSYNEQFF. The CDR3, as DNA: TGTGCCAGCAGCCAAGGGCCCAACTACTCCTACAATGAGCAGTTCTTC.

Concerning this clone itself: This sample includes further DNA sequences coding for the same CDR3. The genes are TRBV5-1 and TRBJ1-4; D is undetermined. The germline CDR1 and CDR2 sequences are SGHRS and YFSETQ. Between the trimmed V and J ends, which lost 2 bases and 3 bases, there was a span of 8 bases. The CDR3 contains 14 residues. The CDR3 protein is CASSLTDPNEKLFF. CDR3 nucleotides: TGCGCCAGCAGCTTAACAGATCCTAATGAAAAACTGTTTTTT.

This clone was detected a few times. The rearrangement links TRBV5-1 to TRBJ1-4, with D maybe TRBD1 (6 bases). The germline V gene encodes CDR1 SGHRS and CDR2 YFSETQ. This CDR3 is built from 15 residues. The V and J ends lost 0 bases and 7 bases respectively, with 13 bases between them. CDR3 protein: CASSLDGGETEKLFF. CDR3 coding DNA: TGCGCCAGCAGCTTGGATGGGGGCGAGACTGAAAAACTGTTTTTT.

The CDR3 reads CASRSLGTSGLNEQFF. CDR3 sequence (DNA): TGTGCCAGTAGATCTCTTGGGACTAGCGGGTTGAATGAGCAGTTCTTC. The J gene is TRBJ2-1, the V gene TRBV19; 12 nucleotides align to TRBD2. The germline V gene has CDR1 LNHDA and CDR2 SQIVND (reference sequence). The CDR3 has 16 residues. V lost 6 bases, J lost 7 bases, and 10 bases stayed unmatched.

The chain combines TRBV7-9 with TRBJ2-7, with D maybe TRBD1 (5 bases). The CDR3 is 14 amino acids. The germline gives CDR1 SEHNR, CDR2 FQNEAQ (reference sequence). The V end lost 1 base, the J end lost 4 bases, and 11 bases lay between the germline ends. CDR3 sequence: CASSLEQARYEQYF. As DNA, the CDR3 is TGTGCCAGCAGCTTAGAACAGGCTAGGTACGAGCAGTACTTC.

The chain couples TRBV28 to TRBJ2-3; D perhaps matches TRBD2 (6 bases). The CDR3 runs 14 residues. V lost 2 bases to trimming and J lost 6 bases, with 12 bases between them. CDR1 and CDR2 from the germline V gene are MDHEN and SYDVKM. CDR3 in amino acids: CASSLPGDADTQYF. The CDR3, as DNA: TGTGCCAGCAGTTTACCGGGGGACGCCGATACGCAGTATTTT. Combining the CDR3 with reference TRBV28 and TRBJ2-3 gives the whole variable domain DVKVTQSSRYLVKRTGEKVFLECVQDMDHENMFWYRQDPGLGLRLIYFSYDVKMKEKGDIPEGYSVSREKKERFSLILESASTNQTSMYLCASSLPGDADTQYFGPGTRLTVL.

A few counts support this clone. CDR3 DNA: TGCGCCAGCAGCCAAGCGCGGCGGACAGAAGCTTTCTTT. This sequence encodes CASSQARRTEAFF. This chain links TRBV4-1 with TRBJ1-1; D may be TRBD1 (5 bases). Trimming removed 1 base at V and 8 bases at J, with 11 bases between. Germline lookup yields CDR1 MGHRA and CDR2 YSYEKL. CDR3 length: 13 amino acids.

V usage is TRBV21-1 and J usage is TRBJ1-1; the table's D call, TRBD1, was not checked against the DNA. TRBV21-1 is given as a pseudogene. The CDR3 runs 15 residues. The CDR3: CASSKDEGVNTEAFF. CDR3 nucleotide sequence: TGTGCCAGCAGCAAAGATGAGGGGGTGAACACTGAAGCTTTCTTT.

The chain joins TRBV6-5 to TRBJ1-5; a possible D gene is TRBD1 (6 bases). CDR1 and CDR2 (germline): MNHEY, SVGAGI. The ends were cut back, 5 bases at V and 3 bases at J, with 14 bases in the middle. This CDR3 spans 15 amino acids. The CDR3 sequence: CASSRGGDTNQPQHF. CDR3 bases: TGTGCCAGCAGTAGAGGGGGGGATACCAATCAGCCCCAGCATTTT.

This clone was seen ten or more times. The chain recombines TRBV18 with TRBJ2-7, with 7 bases that match TRBD1. CDR3 size: 14 residues. V was pared by 3 bases and J by 1 base, with 3 bases of the junction left unmatched. Germline V gene lookup returns CDR1 KGHSH and CDR2 LQKENI. DNA of the CDR3: TGTGCCAGCTCACCTGCGACAGGGTCCTACGAGCAGTACTTC. As protein: CASSPATGSYEQYF.